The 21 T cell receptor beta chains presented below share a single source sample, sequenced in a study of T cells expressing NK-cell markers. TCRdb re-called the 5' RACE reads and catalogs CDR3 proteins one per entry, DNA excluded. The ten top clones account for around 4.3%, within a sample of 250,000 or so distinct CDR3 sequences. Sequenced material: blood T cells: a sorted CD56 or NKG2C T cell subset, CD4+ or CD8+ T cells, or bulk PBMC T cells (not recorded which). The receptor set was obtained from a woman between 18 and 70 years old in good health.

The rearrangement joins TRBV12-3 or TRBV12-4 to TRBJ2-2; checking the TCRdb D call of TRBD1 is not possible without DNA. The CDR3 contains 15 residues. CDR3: CASSFADRPAGELFF.

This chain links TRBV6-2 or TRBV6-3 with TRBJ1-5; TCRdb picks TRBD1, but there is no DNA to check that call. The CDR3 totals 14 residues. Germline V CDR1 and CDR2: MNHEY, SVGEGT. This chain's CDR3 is CASRGQGDNQPQHF.

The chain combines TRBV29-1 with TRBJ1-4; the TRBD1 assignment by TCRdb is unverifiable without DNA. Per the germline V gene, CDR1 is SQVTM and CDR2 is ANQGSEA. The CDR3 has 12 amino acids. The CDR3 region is CSVGTGNEKLFF.

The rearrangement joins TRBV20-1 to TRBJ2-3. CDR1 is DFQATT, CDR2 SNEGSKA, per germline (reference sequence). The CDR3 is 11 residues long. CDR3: CRQQCTDTQYF.

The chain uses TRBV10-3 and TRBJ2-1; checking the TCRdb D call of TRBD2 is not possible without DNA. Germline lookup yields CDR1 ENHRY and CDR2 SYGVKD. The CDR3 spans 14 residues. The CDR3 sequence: CAISEVGGTSEQFF.

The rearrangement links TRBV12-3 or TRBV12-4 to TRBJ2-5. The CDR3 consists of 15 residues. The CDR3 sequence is CASSSDVSRKETQYF.

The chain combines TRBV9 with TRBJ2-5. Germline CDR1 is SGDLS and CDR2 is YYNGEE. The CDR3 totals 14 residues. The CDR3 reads CASSVGLGQETQYF.

CDR3 protein: CASSIRGQDSPLHF. The chain carries TRBV19 and TRBJ1-6; TCRdb gives TRBD1 as the D gene, but with no DNA this cannot be confirmed. Germline V gene lookup returns CDR1 LNHDA and CDR2 SQIVND (reference sequence). The length of the CDR3 is 14 residues.

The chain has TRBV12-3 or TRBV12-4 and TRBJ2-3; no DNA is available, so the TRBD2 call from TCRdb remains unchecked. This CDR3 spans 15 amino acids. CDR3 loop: CASSLYSGSPDTQYF.

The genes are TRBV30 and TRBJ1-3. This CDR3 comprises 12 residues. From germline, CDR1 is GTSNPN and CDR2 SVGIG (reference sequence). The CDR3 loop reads CAWSSSGNTIYF.

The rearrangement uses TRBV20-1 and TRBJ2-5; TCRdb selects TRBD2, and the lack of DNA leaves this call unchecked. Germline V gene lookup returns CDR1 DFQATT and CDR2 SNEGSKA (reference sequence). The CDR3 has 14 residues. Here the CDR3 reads CSARVQRFGETQYF.

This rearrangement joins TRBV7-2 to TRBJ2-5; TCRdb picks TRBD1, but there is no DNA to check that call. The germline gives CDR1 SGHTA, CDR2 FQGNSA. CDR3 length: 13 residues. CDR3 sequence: CASSLSGRETQYF. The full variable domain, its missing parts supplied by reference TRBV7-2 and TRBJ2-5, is GAGVSQSPSNKVTEKGKDVELRCDPISGHTALYWYRQSLGQGLEFLIYFQGNSAPDKSGLPSDRFSAERTGGSVSTLTIQRTQQEDSAVYLCASSLSGRETQYFGPGTRLLVL.

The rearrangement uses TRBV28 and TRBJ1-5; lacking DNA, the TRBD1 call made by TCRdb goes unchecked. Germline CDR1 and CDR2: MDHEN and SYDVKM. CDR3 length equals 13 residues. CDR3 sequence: CASSGGTGQPQHF.

The CDR3 here is CASSTNTLPGGGQYGYTF. The chain recombines TRBV2 with TRBJ1-2; no DNA is available, so the TRBD1 call from TCRdb remains unchecked. The CDR3 contains 18 residues. Germline V gene lookup returns CDR1 SNHLY and CDR2 FYNNEI.

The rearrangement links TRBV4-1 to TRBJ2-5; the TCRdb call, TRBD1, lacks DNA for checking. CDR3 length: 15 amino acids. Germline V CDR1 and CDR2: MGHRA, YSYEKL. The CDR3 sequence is CASSEGQVPWETQYF.

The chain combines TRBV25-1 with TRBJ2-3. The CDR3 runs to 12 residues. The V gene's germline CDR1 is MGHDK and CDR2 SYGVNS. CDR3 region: CASSESTDTQYF. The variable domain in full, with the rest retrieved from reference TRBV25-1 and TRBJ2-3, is EADIYQTPRYLVIGTGKKITLECSQTMGHDKMYWYQQDPGMELHLIHYSYGVNSTEKGDLSSESTVSRIRTEHFPLTLESARPSHTSQYLCASSESTDTQYFGPGTRLTVL.

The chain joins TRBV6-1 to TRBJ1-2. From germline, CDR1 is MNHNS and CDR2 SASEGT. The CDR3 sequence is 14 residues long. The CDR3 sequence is CASTVSGVFYGYTF.

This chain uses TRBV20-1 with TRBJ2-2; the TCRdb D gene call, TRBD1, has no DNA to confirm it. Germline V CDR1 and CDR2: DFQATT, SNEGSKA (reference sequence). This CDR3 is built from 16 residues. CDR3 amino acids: CSARDRLAGGTGELFF.

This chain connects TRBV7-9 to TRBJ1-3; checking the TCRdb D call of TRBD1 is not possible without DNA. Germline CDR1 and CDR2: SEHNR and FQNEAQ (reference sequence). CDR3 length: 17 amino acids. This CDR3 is CASSLGEGALGGNTIYF.

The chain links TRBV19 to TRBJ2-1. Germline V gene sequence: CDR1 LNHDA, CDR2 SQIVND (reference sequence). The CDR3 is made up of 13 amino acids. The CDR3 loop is CASSTRKPNEQFF. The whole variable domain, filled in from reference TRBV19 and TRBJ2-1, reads DGGITQSPKYLFRKEGQNVTLSCEQNLNHDAMYWYRQDPGQGLRLIYYSQIVNDFQKGDIAEGYSVSREKKESFPLTVTSAQKNPTAFYLCASSTRKPNEQFFGPGTRLTVL.

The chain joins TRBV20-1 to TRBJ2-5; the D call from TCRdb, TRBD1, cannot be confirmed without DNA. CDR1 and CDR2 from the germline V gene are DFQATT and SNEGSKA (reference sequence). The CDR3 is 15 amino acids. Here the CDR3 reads CSAPPPIGPQETQYF.